Following are 15 T cell receptor beta chains from one sample sequenced in a study of T cell responses to AZD1222 COVID-19 vaccine. Sequenced by immunoSEQ multiplex PCR; TCRdb stores in-frame clones only, minus some. The table lists around 83,000 clones, about 82% of them singletons. Sequences were derived from peripheral blood, sampled on day 0 of AZD1222 vaccination. The receptors derive from an adult in good health.

J is TRBJ1-3 and V is TRBV2; the D gene is possibly TRBD1 (5 bases). V lost 2 bases and J 6 bases, leaving 17 bases between the germline ends. The length of the CDR3 is 16 residues. From germline, CDR1 is SNHLY and CDR2 FYNNEI. CDR3 loop: CASSERSAGFLNTIYF. For the CDR3, the DNA is TGTGCCAGCAGTGAACGATCCGCAGGGTTTTTAAACACCATATATTTT. The whole variable domain, filled in from reference TRBV2 and TRBJ1-3, reads EPEVTQTPSHQVTQMGQEVILRCVPISNHLYFYWYRQILGQKVEFLVSFYNNEISEKSEIFDDQFSVERPDGSNFTLKIRSTKLEDSAMYFCASSERSAGFLNTIYFGEGSWLTVV.

This clone was seen once. V gene TRBV19 combines with J gene TRBJ2-3, with 8 bases fitting TRBD2. The trim removed 7 bases at V and 5 bases at J, leaving 11 bases unmatched. Per the germline V gene, CDR1 is LNHDA and CDR2 is SQIVND (reference sequence). This CDR3 contains 15 residues. The CDR3 region has the DNA TGTGCCAGTAAGGAGCGGGGGCCGGGGGTAGATACGCAGTATTTT. It specifies CASKERGPGVDTQYF.

This chain joins TRBV25-1 and TRBJ1-1, with D possibly TRBD1 on 5 matching bases. The V and J ends lost 4 bases and 3 bases respectively, with 9 bases between them. The CDR3 is 13 amino acids. The germline CDR1 and CDR2 sequences are MGHDK and SYGVNS. CDR3 nucleotide sequence: TGTGCCAGCAGTGCCCAGGGTCACACTGAAGCTTTCTTT. Translating gives CASSAQGHTEAFF.

The V gene is TRBV13, the J gene TRBJ2-3; D unresolved. V gave up 0 bases and J gave up 1 base, with 14 bases separating them. The CDR3 totals 17 residues. Germline V gene lookup returns CDR1 PRHDT and CDR2 FYEKMQ (reference sequence). The DNA for the CDR3 is TGTGCCAGCAGCTTAGGGTGGTACGTAAATGGCACAGATACGCAGTATTTT. It is translated as CASSLGWYVNGTDTQYF.

The chain combines TRBV2 with TRBJ1-3; a weak D match, TRBD1 (5 bases). Trimming took 4 bases from V and 8 from J, leaving 12 bases between them. The CDR3 is made up of 13 amino acids. Germline V gene sequence: CDR1 SNHLY, CDR2 FYNNEI. Here the CDR3 reads CASSVSLGDTIYF. CDR3 in DNA: TGTGCCAGCAGTGTGAGTCTGGGGGACACCATATATTTT.

The J gene is TRBJ2-3, the V gene TRBV18, with D maybe TRBD1 (5 bases). This CDR3 spans 15 amino acids. V was trimmed by 1 base and J by 4 bases, leaving 12 bases between them. The germline gives CDR1 KGHSH, CDR2 LQKENI. DNA of the CDR3: TGTGCCAGCTCACCACAGGAGTGGGGCCCAGATACGCAGTATTTT. Translation: CASSPQEWGPDTQYF.

The gene calls are TRBV28 and TRBJ1-2; 7 positions match TRBD1. The CDR3 is 14 residues long. Per germline, CDR1 MDHEN and CDR2 SYDVKM. With 6 bases clipped from V and 8 bases from J, the junction kept 12 bases outside the gene matches. The DNA for the CDR3 is TGTGCCAGCAGGATCAACAGGGGTAGGGAGGGCTACACCTTC. Its protein product is CASRINRGREGYTF.

This clone was picked up one time. This chain connects TRBV27 to TRBJ2-3, with D uncertain. The germline V gene encodes CDR1 MNHEY and CDR2 SMNVEV (reference sequence). The CDR3 sequence is 12 residues long. The V gene lost 5 bases and the J gene lost 1 base, with 4 bases spanning the gap. CDR3 sequence reads: CASSRRTDTQYF. The CDR3 DNA follows: TGTGCCAGCAGTCGGCGCACAGATACGCAGTATTTT.

V usage is TRBV15 and J usage is TRBJ2-7, with 14 bases fitting TRBD2. The CDR3 consists of 17 residues. The V and J ends lost 2 bases and 5 bases, in that order; junction bases with no gene match: 8. The germline V gene encodes CDR1 LNHNV and CDR2 YYDKDF (reference sequence). CDR3 amino acids: CATSRPGTSGSYNEQYF. The CDR3 DNA sequence: TGTGCCACCAGCAGACCCGGGACTAGCGGGAGCTACAACGAGCAGTACTTC.

This clone was found a few times. This chain uses TRBV7-9 with TRBJ1-2, with D perhaps matching TRBD1 (5 bases). Germline CDR1 reads SEHNR; CDR2 reads FQNEAQ (reference sequence). This CDR3 region has 14 residues. Trimming took 5 bases from V and 4 from J, leaving 14 bases between them. The chain's CDR3 is CASSPAGTTYGYTF. The CDR3 region has the DNA TGTGCCAGCAGCCCGGCCGGGACGACCTATGGCTACACCTTC.

This chain connects TRBV29-1 to TRBJ1-1; D is perhaps TRBD1 (6 bases). There are 13 residues in the CDR3. Germline-derived CDR1 and CDR2 are SQVTM and ANQGSEA. V lost 2 bases and J 4 bases, leaving 11 bases between the germline ends. For the CDR3, the DNA is TGCAGCGTTGAAACAGGGTTCGGCACTGAAGCTTTCTTT. This sequence encodes CSVETGFGTEAFF.

The chain carries TRBV7-2 and TRBJ2-1, with 13 bases that match TRBD2. The CDR3 runs 17 residues. The V segment lost 5 bases and the J segment 0 bases; nucleotides outside the gene matches: 4. CDR1 is SGHTA and CDR2 is FQGNSA in the germline V gene. CDR3 residues: CASSPRLAGGSYNEQFF. CDR3 in DNA: TGTGCCAGCAGCCCCAGACTAGCGGGAGGCTCCTACAATGAGCAGTTCTTC.

The gene calls are TRBV6-5 and TRBJ2-6, with D uncertain. Germline V gene data show CDR1 as MNHEY and CDR2 as SVGAGI. The ends were cut back, 6 bases at V and 0 bases at J, with 9 bases in the middle. This CDR3 has 15 residues. The CDR3 here is CASRFSGSGANVLTF. The CDR3 DNA sequence: TGTGCCAGCAGGTTCTCTGGCTCTGGGGCCAACGTCCTGACTTTC.

This clone was detected once. This chain's CDR3 is CASSVYRGPTNYGYTF. The CDR3 coding sequence is TGTGCCAGCAGTGTCTACAGGGGTCCGACTAACTATGGCTACACCTTC. The rearrangement links TRBV25-1 to TRBJ1-2; the match to TRBD1 covers 7 bases. V lost 4 bases, J lost 0 bases, and 8 bases stayed unmatched. The CDR3 spans 16 residues. Germline lookup yields CDR1 MGHDK and CDR2 SYGVNS.

The J gene is TRBJ2-1, the V gene TRBV4-1; D gene unclear. The ends were cut back, 0 bases at V and 2 bases at J, with 8 bases in the middle. The CDR3 is 15 residues long. The germline V gene encodes CDR1 MGHRA and CDR2 YSYEKL. CDR3 sequence reads: CASSQDSTAYNEQFF. The CDR3 bases are TGCGCCAGCAGCCAAGACAGCACGGCCTACAATGAGCAGTTCTTC.